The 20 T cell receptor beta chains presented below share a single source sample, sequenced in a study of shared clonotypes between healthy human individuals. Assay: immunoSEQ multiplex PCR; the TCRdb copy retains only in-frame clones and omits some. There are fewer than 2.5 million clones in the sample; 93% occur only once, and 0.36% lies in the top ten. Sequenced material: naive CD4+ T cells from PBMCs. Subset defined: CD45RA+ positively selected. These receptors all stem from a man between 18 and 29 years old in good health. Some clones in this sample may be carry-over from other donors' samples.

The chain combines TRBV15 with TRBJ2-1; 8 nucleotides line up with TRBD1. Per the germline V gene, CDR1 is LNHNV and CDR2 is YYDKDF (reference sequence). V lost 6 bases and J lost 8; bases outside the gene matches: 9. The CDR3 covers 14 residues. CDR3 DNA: TGTGCCACCAGGGGGCAGGGGGCGATCGATGAGCAGTTCTTC. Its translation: CATRGQGAIDEQFF.

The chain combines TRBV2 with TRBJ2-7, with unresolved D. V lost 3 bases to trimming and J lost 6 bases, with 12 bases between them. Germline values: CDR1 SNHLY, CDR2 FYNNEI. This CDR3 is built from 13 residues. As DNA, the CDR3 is TGTGCCAGCAGTGATGGAGTCTTTGGCGAGCAGTACTTC. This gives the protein CASSDGVFGEQYF.

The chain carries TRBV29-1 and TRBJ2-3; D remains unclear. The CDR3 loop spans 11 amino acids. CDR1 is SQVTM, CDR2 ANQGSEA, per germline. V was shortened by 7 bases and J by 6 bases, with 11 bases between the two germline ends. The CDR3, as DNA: TGCAGCGCAAGTAGGGTGGATACGCAGTATTTT. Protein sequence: CSASRVDTQYF.

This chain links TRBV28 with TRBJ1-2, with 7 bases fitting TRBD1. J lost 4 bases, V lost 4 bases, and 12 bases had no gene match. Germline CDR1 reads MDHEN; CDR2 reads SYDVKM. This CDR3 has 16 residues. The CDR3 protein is CASSSQGRGGGYGYTF. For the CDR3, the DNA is TGTGCCAGCAGTTCACAGGGGAGAGGTGGGGGCTATGGCTACACCTTC.

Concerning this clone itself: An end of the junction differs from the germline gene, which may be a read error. The CDR3 protein is CASSPRDQPGF. CDR3 sequence (DNA): TGTGCCAGCAGCCCCCGGGACCAACCCGGTTTT. This chain links TRBV9 with TRBJ1-5; D possibly corresponds to TRBD1 (5 bases). The CDR3 is made up of 11 amino acids. Germline values: CDR1 SGDLS, CDR2 YYNGEE.

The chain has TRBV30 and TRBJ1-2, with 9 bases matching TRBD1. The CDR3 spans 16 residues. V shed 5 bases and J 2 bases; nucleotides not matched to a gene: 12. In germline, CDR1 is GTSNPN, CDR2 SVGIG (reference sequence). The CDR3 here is CAWLGTGFTSNYGYTF. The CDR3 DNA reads TGTGCCTGGCTCGGGACAGGGTTTACTTCGAACTATGGCTACACCTTC.

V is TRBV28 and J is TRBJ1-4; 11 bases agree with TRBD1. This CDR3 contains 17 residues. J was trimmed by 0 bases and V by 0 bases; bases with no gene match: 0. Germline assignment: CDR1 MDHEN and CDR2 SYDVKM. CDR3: CASSLWDRGPTNEKLFF. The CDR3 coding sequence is TGTGCCAGCAGTTTATGGGACAGGGGGCCAACTAATGAAAAACTGTTTTTT.

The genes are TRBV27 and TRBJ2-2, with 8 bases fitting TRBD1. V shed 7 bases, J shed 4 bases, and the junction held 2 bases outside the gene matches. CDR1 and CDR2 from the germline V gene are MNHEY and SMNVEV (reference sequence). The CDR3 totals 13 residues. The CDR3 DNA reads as TGTGCCAGCAAGGACAGGGTCACCGGGGAGCTGTTTTTT. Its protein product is CASKDRVTGELFF.

CDR3: CASSRLTRTGSIGNTIYF. DNA for the CDR3: TGTGCCAGCAGCAGACTAACCAGGACAGGGTCGATTGGAAACACCATATATTTT. The chain uses TRBV21-1 and TRBJ1-3; the tabulated D call, TRBD1, remains unverified against the DNA. TRBV21-1 is a pseudogene locus. There are 18 residues in the CDR3.

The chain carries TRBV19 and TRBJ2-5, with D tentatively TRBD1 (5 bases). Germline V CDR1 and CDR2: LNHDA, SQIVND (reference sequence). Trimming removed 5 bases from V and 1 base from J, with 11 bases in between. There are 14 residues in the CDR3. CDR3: CASSHTGFQETQYF. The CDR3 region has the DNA TGTGCCAGTAGTCATACAGGTTTCCAAGAGACCCAGTACTTC.

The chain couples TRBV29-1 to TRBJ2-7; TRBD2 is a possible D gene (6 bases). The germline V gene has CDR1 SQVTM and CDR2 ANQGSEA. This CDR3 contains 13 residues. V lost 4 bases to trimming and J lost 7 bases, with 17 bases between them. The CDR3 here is CSVGGARRGEQYF. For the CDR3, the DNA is TGCAGCGTTGGCGGAGCCCGACGGGGGGAGCAGTACTTC.

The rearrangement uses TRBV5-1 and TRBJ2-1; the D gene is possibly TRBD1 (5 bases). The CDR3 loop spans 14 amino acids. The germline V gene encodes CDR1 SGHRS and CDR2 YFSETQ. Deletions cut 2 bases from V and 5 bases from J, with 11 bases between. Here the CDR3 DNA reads TGCGCCAGCAGCTTCCAAGACAGCCACAATGAGCAGTTCTTC. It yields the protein CASSFQDSHNEQFF.

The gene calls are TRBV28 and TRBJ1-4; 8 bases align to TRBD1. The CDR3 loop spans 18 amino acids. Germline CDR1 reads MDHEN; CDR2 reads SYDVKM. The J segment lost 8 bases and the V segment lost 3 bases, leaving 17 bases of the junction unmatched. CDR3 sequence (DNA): TGTGCCAGCAGTTTGAGACCGTCCAGGGGGCTAAGATTCGAAAAACTGTTTTTT. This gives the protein CASSLRPSRGLRFEKLFF.

This chain's CDR3 is CAWTRSRKNEKLFF. CDR3 DNA: TGTGCCTGGACAAGAAGCAGGAAGAATGAAAAACTGTTTTTT. This sequence joins TRBV30 and TRBJ1-4, with D unresolved. The germline V gene has CDR1 GTSNPN and CDR2 SVGIG (reference sequence). The CDR3 is 14 residues long. Trimming removed 4 bases at V and 5 bases at J, with 14 bases between. The full variable domain, in which reference TRBV30 and TRBJ1-4 provide the parts outside the CDR3, is SQTIHQWPATLVQPVGSPLSLECTVEGTSNPNLYWYRQAAGRGLQLLFYSVGIGQISSEVPQNLSASRPQDRQFILSSKKLLLSDSGFYLCAWTRSRKNEKLFFGSGTQLSVL.

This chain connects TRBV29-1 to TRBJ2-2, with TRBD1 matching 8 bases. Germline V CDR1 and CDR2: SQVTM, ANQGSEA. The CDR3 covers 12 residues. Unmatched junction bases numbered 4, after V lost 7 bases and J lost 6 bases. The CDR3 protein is CSGQQGAGELFF. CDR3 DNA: TGCAGCGGCCAACAGGGGGCCGGGGAGCTGTTTTTT.

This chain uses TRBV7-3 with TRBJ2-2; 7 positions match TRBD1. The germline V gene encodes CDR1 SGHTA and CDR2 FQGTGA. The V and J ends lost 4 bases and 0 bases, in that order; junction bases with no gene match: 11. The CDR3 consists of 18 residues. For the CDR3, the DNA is TGTGCCAGCAGCTATCGCGACCCCGGGACAGCGAACACCGGGGAGCTGTTTTTT. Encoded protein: CASSYRDPGTANTGELFF.

The DNA of the CDR3 is TGCGCCAGCAGCCAAGGGACTAGCGAGCCCTACAATGAGCAGTTCTTC. Translated, it gives CASSQGTSEPYNEQFF. V usage is TRBV4-1 and J usage is TRBJ2-1, with 9 nucleotides matching TRBD2. Looked up from germline, CDR1 is MGHRA and CDR2 is YSYEKL. V shed 1 base, J shed 2 bases, and the junction held 3 bases outside the gene matches. The CDR3 consists of 16 residues.

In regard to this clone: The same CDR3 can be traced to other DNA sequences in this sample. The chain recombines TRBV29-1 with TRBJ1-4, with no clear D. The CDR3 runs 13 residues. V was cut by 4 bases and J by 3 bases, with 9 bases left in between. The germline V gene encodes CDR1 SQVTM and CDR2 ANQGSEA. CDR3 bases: TGCAGCGTTGGGGGTAGGGCTAATGAAAAACTGTTTTTT. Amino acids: CSVGGRANEKLFF.

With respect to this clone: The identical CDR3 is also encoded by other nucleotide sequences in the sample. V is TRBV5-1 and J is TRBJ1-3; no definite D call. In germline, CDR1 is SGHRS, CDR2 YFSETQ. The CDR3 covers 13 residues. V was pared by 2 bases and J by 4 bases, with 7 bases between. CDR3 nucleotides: TGCGCCAGCAGCTTTGAGGGAGGAAACACCATATATTTT. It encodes CASSFEGGNTIYF.

The CDR3 loop reads CASSLQIGQGLHEQYF. DNA of the CDR3: TGTGCCAGCAGCTTACAGATAGGGCAGGGGCTCCACGAGCAGTACTTC. The chain employs TRBV7-8 and TRBJ2-7, with D perhaps matching TRBD1 (6 bases). V dropped 2 bases and J dropped 5 bases, with 19 bases sitting between them. The CDR3 loop spans 16 amino acids. The germline CDR1 and CDR2 sequences are SGHVS and FQNEAQ. The full variable domain, in which reference TRBV7-8 and TRBJ2-7 provide the parts outside the CDR3, is GAGVSQSPRYKVAKRGQDVALRCDPISGHVSLFWYQQALGQGPEFLTYFQNEAQLDKSGLPSDRFFAERPEGSVSTLKIQRTQQEDSAVYLCASSLQIGQGLHEQYFGPGTRLTVT.